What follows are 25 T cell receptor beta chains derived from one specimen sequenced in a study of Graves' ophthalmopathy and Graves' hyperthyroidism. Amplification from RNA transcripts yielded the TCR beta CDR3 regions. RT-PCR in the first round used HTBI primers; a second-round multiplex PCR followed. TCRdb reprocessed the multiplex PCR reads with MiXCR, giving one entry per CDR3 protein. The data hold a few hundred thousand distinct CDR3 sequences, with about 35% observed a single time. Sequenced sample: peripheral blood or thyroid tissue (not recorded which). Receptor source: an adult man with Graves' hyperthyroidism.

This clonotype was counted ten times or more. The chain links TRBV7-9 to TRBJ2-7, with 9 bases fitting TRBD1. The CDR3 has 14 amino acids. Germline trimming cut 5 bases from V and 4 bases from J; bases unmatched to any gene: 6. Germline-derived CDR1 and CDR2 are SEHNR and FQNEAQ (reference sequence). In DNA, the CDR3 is TGTGCCAGCAGCATGGGACAGGGTTCGTACGAGCAGTACTTC. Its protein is CASSMGQGSYEQYF.

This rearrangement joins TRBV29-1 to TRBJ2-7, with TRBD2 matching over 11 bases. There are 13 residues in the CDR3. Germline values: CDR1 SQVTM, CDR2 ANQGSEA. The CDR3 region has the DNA TGCAGACGGGGACTAGCGGCCTCCTACGAGCAGTACTTC. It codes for CRRGLAASYEQYF.

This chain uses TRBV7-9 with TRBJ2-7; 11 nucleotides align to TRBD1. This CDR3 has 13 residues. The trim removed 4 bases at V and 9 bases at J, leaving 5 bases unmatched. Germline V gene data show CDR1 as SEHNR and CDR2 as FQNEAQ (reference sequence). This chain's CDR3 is CASSSGQGDAQYF. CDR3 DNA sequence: TGTGCCAGCAGCTCGGGACAGGGGGACGCGCAGTACTTC.

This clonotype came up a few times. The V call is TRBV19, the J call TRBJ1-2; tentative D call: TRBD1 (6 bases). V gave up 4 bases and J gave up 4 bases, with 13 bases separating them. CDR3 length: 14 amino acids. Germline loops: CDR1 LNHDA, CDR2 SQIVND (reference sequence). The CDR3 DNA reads TGTGCCAGTAGTACTGAGGGGGGGAGCTATGGCTACACCTTC. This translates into CASSTEGGSYGYTF.

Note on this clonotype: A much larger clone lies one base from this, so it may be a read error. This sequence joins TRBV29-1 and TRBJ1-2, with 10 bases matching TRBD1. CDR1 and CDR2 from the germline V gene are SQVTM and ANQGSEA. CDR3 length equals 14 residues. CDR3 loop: CSVFSTGGGYGHTF. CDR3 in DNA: TGCAGCGTTTTCTCGACAGGGGGCGGCTATGGCCACACCTTC.

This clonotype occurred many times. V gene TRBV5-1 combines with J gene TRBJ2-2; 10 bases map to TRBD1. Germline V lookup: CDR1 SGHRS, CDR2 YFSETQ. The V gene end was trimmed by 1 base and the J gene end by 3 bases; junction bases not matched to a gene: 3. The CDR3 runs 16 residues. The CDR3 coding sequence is TGCGCCAGCAGCTTGACCGGGACAGGGGACACCGGGGAGCTGTTTTTT. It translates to CASSLTGTGDTGELFF. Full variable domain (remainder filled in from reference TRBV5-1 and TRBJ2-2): KAGVTQTPRYLIKTRGQQVTLSCSPISGHRSVSWYQQTPGQGLQFLFEYFSETQRNKGNFPGRFSGRQFSNSRSEMNVSTLELGDSALYLCASSLTGTGDTGELFFGEGSRLTVL.

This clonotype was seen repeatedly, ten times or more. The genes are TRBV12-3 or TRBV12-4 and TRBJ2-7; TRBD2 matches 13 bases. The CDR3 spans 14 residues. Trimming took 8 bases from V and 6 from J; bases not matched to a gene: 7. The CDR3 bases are TGTGCCAGCCGAGGGACTAGCGGGATCCGCGAGCAGTACTTC. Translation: CASRGTSGIREQYF.

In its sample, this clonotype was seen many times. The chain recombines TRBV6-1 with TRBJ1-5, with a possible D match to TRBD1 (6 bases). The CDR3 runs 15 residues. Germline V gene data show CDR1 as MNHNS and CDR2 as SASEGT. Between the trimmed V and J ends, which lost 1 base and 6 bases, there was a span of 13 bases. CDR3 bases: TGTGCCAGCAGTGAAGTGTCTGGAGGGGGTCAGCCCCAGCATTTT. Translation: CASSEVSGGGQPQHF.

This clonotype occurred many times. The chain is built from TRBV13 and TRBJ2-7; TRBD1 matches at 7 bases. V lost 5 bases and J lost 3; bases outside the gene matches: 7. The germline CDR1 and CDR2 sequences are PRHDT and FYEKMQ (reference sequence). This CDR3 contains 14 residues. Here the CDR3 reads CASSPGTDRYEQYF. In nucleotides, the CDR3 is TGTGCCAGCAGCCCCGGGACAGACCGCTACGAGCAGTACTTC.

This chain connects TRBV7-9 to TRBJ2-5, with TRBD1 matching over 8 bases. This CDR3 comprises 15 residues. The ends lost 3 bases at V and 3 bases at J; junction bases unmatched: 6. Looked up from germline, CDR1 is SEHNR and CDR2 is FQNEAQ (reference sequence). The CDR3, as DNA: TGTGCCAGCAGCTTGTCGGACAGGGAGGAAGAGACCCAGTACTTC. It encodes CASSLSDREEETQYF.

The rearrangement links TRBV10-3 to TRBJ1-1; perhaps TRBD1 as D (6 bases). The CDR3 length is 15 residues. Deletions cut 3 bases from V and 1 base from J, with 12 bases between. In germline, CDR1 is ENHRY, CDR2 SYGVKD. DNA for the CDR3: TGTGCCATCAGTGACCCAGTGACAGGGAACACTGAAGCTTTCTTT. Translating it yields CAISDPVTGNTEAFF.

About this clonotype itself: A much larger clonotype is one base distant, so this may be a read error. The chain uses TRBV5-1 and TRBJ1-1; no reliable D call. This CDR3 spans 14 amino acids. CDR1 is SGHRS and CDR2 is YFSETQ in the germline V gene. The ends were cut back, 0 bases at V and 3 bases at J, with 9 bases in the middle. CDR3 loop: CASSLGGFHTEAFF. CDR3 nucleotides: TGCGCCAGCAGCTTGGGGGGTTTTCACACTGAAGCTTTCTTT.

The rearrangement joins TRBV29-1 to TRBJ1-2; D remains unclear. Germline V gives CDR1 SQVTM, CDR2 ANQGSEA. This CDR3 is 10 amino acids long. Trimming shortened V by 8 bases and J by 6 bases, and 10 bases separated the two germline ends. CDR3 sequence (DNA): TGCAGCTTGACGGGGAATGGCTACACCTTC. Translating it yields CSLTGNGYTF. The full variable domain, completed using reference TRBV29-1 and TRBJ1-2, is SAVISQKPSRDICQRGTSLTIQCQVDSQVTMMFWYRQQPGQSLTLIATANQGSEATYESGFVIDKFPISRPNLTFSTLTVSNMSPEDSSIYLCSLTGNGYTFGSGTRLTVV.

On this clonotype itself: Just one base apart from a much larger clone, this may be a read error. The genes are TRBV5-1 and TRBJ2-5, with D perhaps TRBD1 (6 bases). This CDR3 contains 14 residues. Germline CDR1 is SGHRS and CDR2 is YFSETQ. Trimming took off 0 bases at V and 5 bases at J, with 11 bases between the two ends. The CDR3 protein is CASSLAQGWETQYF. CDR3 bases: TGCGCCAGCAGCTTGGCCCAGGGGTGGGAGACCCAGTACTTC.

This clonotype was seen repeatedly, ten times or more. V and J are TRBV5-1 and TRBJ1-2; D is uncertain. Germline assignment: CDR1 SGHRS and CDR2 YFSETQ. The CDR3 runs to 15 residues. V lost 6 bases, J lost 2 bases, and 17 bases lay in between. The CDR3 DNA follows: TGCGCCAGCACCCTTTTGCCGGCAGCAAACTATGGCTACACCTTC. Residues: CASTLLPAANYGYTF.

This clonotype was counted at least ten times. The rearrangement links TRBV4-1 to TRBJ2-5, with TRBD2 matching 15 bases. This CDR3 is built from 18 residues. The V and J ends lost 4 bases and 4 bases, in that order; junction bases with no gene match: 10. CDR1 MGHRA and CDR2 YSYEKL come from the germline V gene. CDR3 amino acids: CASSPGTSGGSLRETQYF. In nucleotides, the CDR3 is TGCGCCAGCAGCCCCGGGACTAGCGGGGGGTCCCTTCGAGAGACCCAGTACTTC.

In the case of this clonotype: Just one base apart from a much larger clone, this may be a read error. In DNA, the CDR3 is TGCGCCAGCGGCCCCGAGGGGGGGGGCAACGGCTACACCTTC. Residues: CASGPEGGGNGYTF. This chain links TRBV5-1 with TRBJ1-2, with a tentative D call TRBD1 (6 bases). V lost 7 bases to trimming and J lost 8 bases, with 21 bases between them. This CDR3 spans 14 amino acids. CDR1 and CDR2 from the germline V gene are SGHRS and YFSETQ.

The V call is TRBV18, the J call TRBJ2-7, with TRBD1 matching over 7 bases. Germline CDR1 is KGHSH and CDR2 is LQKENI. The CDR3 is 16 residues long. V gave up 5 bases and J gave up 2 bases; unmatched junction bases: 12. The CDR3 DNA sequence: TGTGCCAGCTCATCGGAGACAGGGACGAGGCCCTACGAGCAGTACTTC. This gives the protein CASSSETGTRPYEQYF.

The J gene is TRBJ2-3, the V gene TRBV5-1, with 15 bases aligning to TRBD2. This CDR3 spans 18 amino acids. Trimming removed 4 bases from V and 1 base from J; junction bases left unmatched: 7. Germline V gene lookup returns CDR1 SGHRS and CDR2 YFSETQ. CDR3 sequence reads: CASSPGLAGGPRTDTQYF. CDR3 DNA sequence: TGCGCCAGCAGCCCAGGACTAGCGGGGGGGCCTCGCACAGATACGCAGTATTTT.

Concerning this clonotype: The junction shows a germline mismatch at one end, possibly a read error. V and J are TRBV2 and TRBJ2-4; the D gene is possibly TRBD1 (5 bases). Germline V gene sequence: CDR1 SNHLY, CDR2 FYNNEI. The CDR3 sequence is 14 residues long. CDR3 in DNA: TGTGCCAGCAGTGAAGTAGGGGCCAAAAACATTCGGTACTTC. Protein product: CASSEVGAKNIRYF.

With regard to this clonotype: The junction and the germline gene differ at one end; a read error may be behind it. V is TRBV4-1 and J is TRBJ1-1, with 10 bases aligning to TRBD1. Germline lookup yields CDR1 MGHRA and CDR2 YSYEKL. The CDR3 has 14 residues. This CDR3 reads CARSQDRGGTEAFF. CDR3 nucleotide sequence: TGCGCCCGCAGCCAGGACAGGGGGGGCACTGAAGCTTTCTTT.

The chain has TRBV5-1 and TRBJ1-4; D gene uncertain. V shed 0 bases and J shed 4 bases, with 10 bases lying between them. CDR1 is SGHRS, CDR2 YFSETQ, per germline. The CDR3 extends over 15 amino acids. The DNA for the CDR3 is TGCGCCAGCAGCTTGGCTGGCGGCAGTAATGAAAAACTGTTTTTT. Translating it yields CASSLAGGSNEKLFF.

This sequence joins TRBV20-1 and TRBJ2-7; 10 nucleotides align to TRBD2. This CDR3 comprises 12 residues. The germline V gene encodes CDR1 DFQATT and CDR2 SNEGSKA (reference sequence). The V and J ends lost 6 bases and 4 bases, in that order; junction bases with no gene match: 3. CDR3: CSARTSGYEQYF. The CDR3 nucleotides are TGCAGTGCACGGACTAGCGGATACGAGCAGTACTTC.

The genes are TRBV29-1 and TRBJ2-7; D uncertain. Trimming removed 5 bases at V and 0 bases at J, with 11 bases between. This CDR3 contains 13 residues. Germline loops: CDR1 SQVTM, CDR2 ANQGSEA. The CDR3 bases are TGCAGCGTTTGCAGTGGGGACTCCTACGAGCAGTACTTC. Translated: CSVCSGDSYEQYF.

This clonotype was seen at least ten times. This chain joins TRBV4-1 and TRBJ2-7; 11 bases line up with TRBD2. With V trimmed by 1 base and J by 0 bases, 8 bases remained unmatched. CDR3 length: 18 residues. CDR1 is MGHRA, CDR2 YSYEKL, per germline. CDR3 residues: CASSQVGWTSGLSYEQYF. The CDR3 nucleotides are TGCGCCAGCAGCCAAGTGGGGTGGACTAGCGGGCTCTCCTACGAGCAGTACTTC.